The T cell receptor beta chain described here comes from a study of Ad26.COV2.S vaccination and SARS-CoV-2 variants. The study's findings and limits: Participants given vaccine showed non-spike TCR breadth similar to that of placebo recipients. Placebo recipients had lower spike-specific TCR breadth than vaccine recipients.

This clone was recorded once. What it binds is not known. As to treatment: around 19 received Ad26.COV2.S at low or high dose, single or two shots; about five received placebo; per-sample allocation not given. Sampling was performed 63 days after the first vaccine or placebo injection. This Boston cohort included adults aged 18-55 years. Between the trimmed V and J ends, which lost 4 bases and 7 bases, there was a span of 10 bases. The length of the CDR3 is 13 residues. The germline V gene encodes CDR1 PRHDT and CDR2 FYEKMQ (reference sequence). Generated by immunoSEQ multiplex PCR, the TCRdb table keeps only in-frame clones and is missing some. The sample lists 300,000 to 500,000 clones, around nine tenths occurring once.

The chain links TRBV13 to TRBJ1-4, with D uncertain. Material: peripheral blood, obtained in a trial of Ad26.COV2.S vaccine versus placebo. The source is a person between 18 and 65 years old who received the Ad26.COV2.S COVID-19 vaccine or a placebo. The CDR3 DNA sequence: TGTGCCAGCAGCTCTGGACGGAGTGAAAAACTGTTTTTT. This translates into CASSSGRSEKLFF.